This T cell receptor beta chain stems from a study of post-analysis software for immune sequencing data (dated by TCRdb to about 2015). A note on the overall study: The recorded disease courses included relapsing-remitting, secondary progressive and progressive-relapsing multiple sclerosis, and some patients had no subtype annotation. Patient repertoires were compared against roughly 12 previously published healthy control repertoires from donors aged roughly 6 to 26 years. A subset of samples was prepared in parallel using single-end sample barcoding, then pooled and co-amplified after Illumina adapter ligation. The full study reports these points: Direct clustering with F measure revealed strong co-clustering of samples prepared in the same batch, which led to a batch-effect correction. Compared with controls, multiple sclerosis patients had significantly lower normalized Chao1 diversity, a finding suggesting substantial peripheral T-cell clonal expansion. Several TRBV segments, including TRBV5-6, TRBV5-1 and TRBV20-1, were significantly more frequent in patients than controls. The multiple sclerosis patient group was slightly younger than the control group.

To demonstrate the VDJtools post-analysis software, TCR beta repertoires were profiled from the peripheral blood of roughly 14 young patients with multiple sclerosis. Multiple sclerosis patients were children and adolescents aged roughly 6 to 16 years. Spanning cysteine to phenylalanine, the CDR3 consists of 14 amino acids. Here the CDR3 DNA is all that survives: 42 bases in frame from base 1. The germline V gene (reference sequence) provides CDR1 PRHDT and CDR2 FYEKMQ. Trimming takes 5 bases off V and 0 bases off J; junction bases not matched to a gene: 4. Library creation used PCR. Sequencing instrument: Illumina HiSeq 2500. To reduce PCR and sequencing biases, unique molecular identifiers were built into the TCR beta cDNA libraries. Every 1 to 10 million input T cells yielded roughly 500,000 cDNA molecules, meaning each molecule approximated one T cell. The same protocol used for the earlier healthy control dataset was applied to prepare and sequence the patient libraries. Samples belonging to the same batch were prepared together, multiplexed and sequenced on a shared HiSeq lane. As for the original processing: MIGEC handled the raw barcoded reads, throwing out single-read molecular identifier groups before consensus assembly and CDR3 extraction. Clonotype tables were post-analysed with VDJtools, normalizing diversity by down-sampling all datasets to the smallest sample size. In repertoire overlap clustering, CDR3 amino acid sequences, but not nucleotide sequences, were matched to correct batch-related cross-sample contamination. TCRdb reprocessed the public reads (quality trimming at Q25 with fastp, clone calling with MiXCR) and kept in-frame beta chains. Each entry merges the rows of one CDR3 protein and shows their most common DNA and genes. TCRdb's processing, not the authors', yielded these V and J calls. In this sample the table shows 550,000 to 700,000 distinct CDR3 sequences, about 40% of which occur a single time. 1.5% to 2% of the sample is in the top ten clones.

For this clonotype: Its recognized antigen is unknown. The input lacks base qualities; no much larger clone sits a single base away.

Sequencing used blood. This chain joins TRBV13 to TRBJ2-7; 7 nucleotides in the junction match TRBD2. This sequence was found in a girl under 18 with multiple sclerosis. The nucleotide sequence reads TGTGCCAGCAGCCAAGCGGGGAACTCCTACGAGCAGTACTTC. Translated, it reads CASSQAGNSYEQYF. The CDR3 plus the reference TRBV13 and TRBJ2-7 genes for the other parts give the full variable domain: AAGVIQSPRHLIKEKRETATLKCYPIPRHDTVYWYQQGPGQDPQFLISFYEKMQSDKGSIPDRFSAQQFSDYHSELNMSSLELGDSALYFCASSQAGNSYEQYFGPGTRLTVT.